The clone carrying this TCR beta chain was detected ten times or more. The record originates from a study of identical twins. The CDR3 totals 13 residues. Germline CDR1 and CDR2: SGHVS and FQNEAQ. V was shortened by 1 base and J by 5 bases, with 8 bases between the two germline ends. Unique molecular identifiers were present on the cDNA, which also gained a universal primer site by template switching. TCRdb called the 5' RACE reads again in MiXCR, with one record for every CDR3 protein. The table shows fewer than 250,000 distinct CDR3 sequences, with 7% to 8.5% occurring only once. The sample was also reused in another study, on yellow fever vaccine responses in identical twins.

The sequencing input was CD8+ T cells sorted from blood. The chain is built from TRBV7-8 and TRBJ2-5; possibly TRBD2 for D (6 bases). The TCR originated in a woman between 18 and 29 years old in good health. The CDR3 sequence is CASSLELAETQYF. The CDR3 nucleotides read TGTGCCAGCAGCTTAGAACTAGCTGAGACCCAGTACTTC.